This T cell receptor (beta chain) was captured by sequencing in a study of blood T cell repertoires in COVID-19. At the level of the study: Acute and convalescent COVID-19 samples came from the United States, Italy and Spain.

In this sample, this clone turned up once. Assay: immunoSEQ multiplex PCR; the TCRdb copy retains only in-frame clones and omits some. Of about 210,000 clones in the sample, 85% were seen once. The sample comprised peripheral blood. The sequence came from an older woman with COVID-19, enrolled during active disease.

For the CDR3, the DNA is TGTGCCAGCAGCTTGTTCCGCGGGGGGGCCTACGAGCAGTACTTC. This codes for CASSLFRGGAYEQYF. The V gene is TRBV5-4, the J gene TRBJ2-7, with 9 bases lining up with TRBD2. The CDR3 is made up of 15 amino acids. V dropped 1 base and J dropped 2; count of bases not matched to a gene: 4. Per germline, CDR1 SGHNT and CDR2 YYREEE (reference sequence).